The sequence of this T cell receptor (beta chain) was determined in a study of cytomegalovirus exposure and HLA in healthy donors. The overall study: HLA-typed donors contributed some 83 million unique TCRs, which were held in an early data release. Study-level results: Serostatus for CMV was the only available immune exposure information.

The V and J ends lost 4 bases and 7 bases, in that order; junction bases with no gene match: 9. CDR1 and CDR2 (germline): SGHRS, YFSETQ. This CDR3 spans 15 amino acids. As regards this clone: Its antigen remains unidentified.

13 Jbeta primers and 60 Vbeta primers were used for the PCR. TCRdb's copy holds only in-frame clones and misses some; the assay was immunoSEQ multiplex PCR. In the table there are some 190,000 clones, 85% of which are singletons. These donors counted as nominally healthy when sampled, but unrecorded immune exposures were likely. This TCR derives from a boy aged 2 to 10 in good health and CMV-seronegative. The chain couples TRBV5-1 to TRBJ2-5; TRBD2 agrees at 11 bases. What was sequenced was PBMCs. Written as DNA, the CDR3 is TGCGCCAGCAGCATAGCGGGAGGGCCTGGGGCGACCCAGTACTTC. Translating gives CASSIAGGPGATQYF. Together with reference TRBV5-1 and TRBJ2-5, the CDR3 gives the full variable domain: KAGVTQTPRYLIKTRGQQVTLSCSPISGHRSVSWYQQTPGQGLQFLFEYFSETQRNKGNFPGRFSGRQFSNSRSEMNVSTLELGDSALYLCASSIAGGPGATQYFGPGTRLLVL.